This is a list of T cell receptor beta chains from one sample in a study of T cell changes during pregnancy in multiple sclerosis. Only in-frame clones appear in the TCRdb table, and some are missing; sequencing was by immunoSEQ multiplex PCR. This table holds some 74,000 clones, almost 95% found once. The sample consisted of peripheral blood, taken before pregnancy. The origin of the receptors is a female donor with multiple sclerosis, enrolled in a pregnancy study. CDR3s include the opening cysteine and the closing phenylalanine or tryptophan. Fields, in order: clone size, V gene, J gene, D gene, CDR3 protein, CDR3 DNA. The D gene is left open where the match is weak. Rows give clone size only sometimes, using once, few, many, or a class for an expanded clone.

>NA|TRBV19|TRBJ2-1|TRBD2
CASSIGSGRDNEQFF
TGTGCCAGTAGTATCGGTAGCGGGAGGGATAATGAGCAGTTCTTC
>NA|TRBV7-2|TRBJ1-3|NA
CASSWRSEGHSGNTIYF
TGTGCCAGCAGCTGGCGGAGTGAGGGCCACTCTGGAAACACCATATATTTT
>once|TRBV19|TRBJ1-2|NA
CASSFGRGEYGYTF
TGTGCCAGTAGTTTCGGTCGCGGAGAATATGGCTACACCTTC
>NA|TRBV29-1|TRBJ2-2|TRBD1
CSVIDRGNTGELFF
TGCAGCGTTATCGACAGGGGGAACACCGGGGAGCTGTTTTTT
>NA|TRBV19|TRBJ2-1|TRBD2
CASSRGVAGTSVDEQFF
TGTGCCAGTAGTAGGGGGGTAGCGGGAACATCCGTCGATGAGCAGTTCTTC
>NA|TRBV5-4|TRBJ2-3|NA
CASSLDGGSTDTQYF
TGTGCCAGCAGCTTGGATGGGGGCTCCACAGATACGCAGTATTTT
>NA|TRBV29-1|TRBJ2-7|TRBD1
CSVETTGFTYEQYF
TGCAGCGTTGAAACGACAGGGTTTACCTACGAGCAGTACTTC
>NA|TRBV29-1|TRBJ2-7|TRBD1
CSVEVPGTGPYEQYF
TGCAGCGTTGAGGTCCCCGGGACAGGGCCCTACGAGCAGTACTTC
>NA|TRBV16|TRBJ2-7|NA
CASSQNSGRGYEQYF
TGTGCCAGCAGCCAAAACAGCGGACGGGGCTACGAGCAGTACTTC
>few|TRBV2|TRBJ2-3|TRBD2
CASRKPGLVSTDTQYF
TGTGCCAGCAGGAAACCGGGACTAGTATCCACAGATACGCAGTATTTT
>NA|TRBV10-3|TRBJ2-3|NA
CAIKSSGSSTDTQYF
TGTGCCATCAAATCAAGCGGGTCTAGCACAGATACGCAGTATTTT
>few|TRBV9|TRBJ2-2|TRBD2
CASSLSGSRNTGELFF
TGTGCCAGCAGCCTTAGCGGGAGCCGGAACACCGGGGAGCTGTTTTTT
>NA|TRBV4-3|TRBJ1-1|NA
CASSQARGNTEAFF
TGCGCCAGCAGCCAAGCCAGGGGGAACACTGAAGCTTTCTTT
>NA|TRBV5-1|TRBJ2-5|TRBD2
CASTGLAGSQETQYF
TGCGCCAGCACCGGACTAGCGGGTTCCCAAGAGACCCAGTACTTC
>NA|TRBV19|TRBJ2-5|TRBD1
CASSIAQGVQYF
TGTGCCAGTAGTATAGCCCAGGGGGTCCAGTACTTC
>NA|TRBV5-1|TRBJ2-5|TRBD2
CASSLQTSGRSETQYF
TGCGCCAGCAGCTTACAGACTAGCGGGAGATCAGAGACCCAGTACTTC
>NA|TRBV6-6|TRBJ2-2|NA
CASSPDTRELFF
TGTGCCAGCAGTCCGGACACCCGAGAGCTGTTTTTT
>NA|TRBV4-1|TRBJ1-1|NA
CASSHTGRRTEAFF
TGCGCCAGCAGCCATACAGGGCGTCGCACTGAAGCTTTCTTT
>once|TRBV30|TRBJ2-2|NA
CAWTKGGANTGELFF
TGTGCCTGGACCAAAGGGGGGGCGAACACCGGGGAGCTGTTTTTT
>once|TRBV7-9|TRBJ2-7|NA
CASSLSGKGQYF
TGTGCCAGCAGCTTATCCGGGAAGGGGCAGTACTTC
>NA|TRBV7-2|TRBJ2-5|TRBD2
CASSWARLAGGPGETQYF
TGTGCCAGCAGCTGGGCCCGACTAGCGGGAGGGCCGGGTGAGACCCAGTACTTC
>NA|TRBV29-1|TRBJ1-1|TRBD1
CSVIGQGMNTEAFF
TGCAGCGTGATCGGACAGGGGATGAACACTGAAGCTTTCTTT